This T cell receptor (beta chain) was identified in a study of cytomegalovirus exposure and HLA in healthy donors. In the case of this clone: Its antigen is as yet unknown.

Primers for the PCR totalled 60 Vbeta and 13 Jbeta. Using immunoSEQ multiplex PCR, the repertoire was profiled, and TCRdb retains in-frame clones only, with some absent. This table holds 150,000 to 200,000 clones, about 87% found once. V was shortened by 3 bases and J by 2 bases, with 8 bases between the two germline ends. This CDR3 contains 13 residues. Germline CDR1 KGHSY, CDR2 FQNENV. Findings and caveats of the study: Presence/absence analyses assumed roughly uniform sequencing depth across donors, which may not hold. For most TCR beta V segments, an earlier analysis put the productive rate at about 90% or about 30% of the time. More clonal expansion characterized HLA-associated TCR beta chains than equally common others in a later analysis.

The source of this sequence is a woman aged 18-29 years in good health and CMV-seronegative. J is TRBJ2-7 and V is TRBV16; the D gene is possibly TRBD1 (6 bases). Sequencing was carried out using PBMCs. The CDR3 coding sequence is TGTGCCAGCAGCCAGACAGGTCCCTACGAGCAGTACTTC. This gives the protein CASSQTGPYEQYF.